This T cell receptor (beta chain) was sequenced in a study of T-cell memory formation after mild COVID-19. Study-wide results and caveats: Clones contracting over day 15 to 85 were CD4/CD8 balanced, with later expanders leaning CD4+. Some SARS-CoV-2-responding clones were already detected in memory before infection. The main location of contracting CD4+ clones was CM and EM, and that of contracting CD8+ clones was EMRA.

This clonotype appeared a few times. Antigen unknown. With constant-segment primers, 5'RACE yielded cDNA libraries of TCR alpha and TCR beta that carried sample barcodes and UMIs. TCRdb ran MiXCR on the 5' RACE reads and lists one entry per CDR3 protein. The table lists some 97,000 distinct CDR3 sequences, around 10% of them singletons. Trimming removed 6 bases from V and 2 bases from J; junction bases left unmatched: 6. The CDR3 is 16 amino acids. CDR1 and CDR2 (germline): ENHRY, SYGVKD. The clonotype was recovered from a man aged 18 to 30 who had mild COVID-19 (a few samples of this study predate the infection). Cell type and time point are not known. The sequencing input was PBMCs or a T cell subset sorted from them (not recorded which). V gene TRBV10-3 combines with J gene TRBJ2-3, with 12 nucleotides matching TRBD1. CDR3 protein: CAISLGQGAVTDTQYF. In DNA, the CDR3 is TGTGCCATCAGCCTGGGACAGGGGGCCGTCACAGATACGCAGTATTTT.